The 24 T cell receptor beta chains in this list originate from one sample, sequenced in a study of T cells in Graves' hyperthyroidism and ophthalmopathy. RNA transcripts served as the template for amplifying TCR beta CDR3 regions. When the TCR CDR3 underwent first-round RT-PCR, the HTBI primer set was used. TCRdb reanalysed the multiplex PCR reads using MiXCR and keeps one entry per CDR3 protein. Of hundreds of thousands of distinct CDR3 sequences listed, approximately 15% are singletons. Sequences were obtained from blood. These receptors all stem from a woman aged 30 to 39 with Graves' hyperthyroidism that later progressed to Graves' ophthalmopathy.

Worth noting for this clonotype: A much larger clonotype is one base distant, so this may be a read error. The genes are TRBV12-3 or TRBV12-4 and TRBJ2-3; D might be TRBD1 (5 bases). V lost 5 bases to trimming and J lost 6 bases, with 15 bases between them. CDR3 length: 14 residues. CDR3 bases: TGTGCCAGCAGTGCGGATCAGGGCAGTGATACGCAGTATTTT. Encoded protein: CASSADQGSDTQYF.

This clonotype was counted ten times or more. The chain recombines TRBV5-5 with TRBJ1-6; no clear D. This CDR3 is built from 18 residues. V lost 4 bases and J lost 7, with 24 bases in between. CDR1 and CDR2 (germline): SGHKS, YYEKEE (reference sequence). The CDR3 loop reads CASSPREGSKGANSPLHF. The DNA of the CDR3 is TGTGCCAGCAGCCCCCGGGAGGGCTCGAAGGGAGCGAATTCACCCCTCCACTTT.

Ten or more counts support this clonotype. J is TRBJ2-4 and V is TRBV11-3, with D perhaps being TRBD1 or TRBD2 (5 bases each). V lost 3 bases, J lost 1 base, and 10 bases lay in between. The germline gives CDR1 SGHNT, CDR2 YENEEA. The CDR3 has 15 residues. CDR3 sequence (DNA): TGTGCCAGCAGCTTTGTGGGGGAGGCCAAAAACATTCAGTACTTC. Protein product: CASSFVGEAKNIQYF.

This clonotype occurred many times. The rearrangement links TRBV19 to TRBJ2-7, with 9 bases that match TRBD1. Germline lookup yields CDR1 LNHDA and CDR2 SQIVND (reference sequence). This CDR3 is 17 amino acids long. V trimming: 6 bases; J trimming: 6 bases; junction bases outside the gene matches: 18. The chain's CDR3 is CASRKIQTGQGSSEQYF. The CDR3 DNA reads TGTGCCAGTAGGAAAATACAAACGGGACAGGGTTCGTCCGAGCAGTACTTC.

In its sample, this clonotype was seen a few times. The CDR3 nucleotides are TGTGCCAGCAGCTGGCGGACAGGGGGCTTTATGGAGACCCAGTACTTC. Protein: CASSWRTGGFMETQYF. This chain joins TRBV11-2 and TRBJ2-5; 11 bases align to TRBD1. J lost 5 bases, V lost 4 bases, and 9 bases had no gene match. This CDR3 is built from 16 residues. In germline, CDR1 is SGHAT, CDR2 FQNNGV.

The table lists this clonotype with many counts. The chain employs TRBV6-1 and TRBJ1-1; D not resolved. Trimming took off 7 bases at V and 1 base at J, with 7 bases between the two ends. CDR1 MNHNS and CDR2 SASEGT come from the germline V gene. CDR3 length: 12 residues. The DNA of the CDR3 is TGTGCCAGCAAAAGCTGGAACACTGAAGCTTTCTTT. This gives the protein CASKSWNTEAFF.

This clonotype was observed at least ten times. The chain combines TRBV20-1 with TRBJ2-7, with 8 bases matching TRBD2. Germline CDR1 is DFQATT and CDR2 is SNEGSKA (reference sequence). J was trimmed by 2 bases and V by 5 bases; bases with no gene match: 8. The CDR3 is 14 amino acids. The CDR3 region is CSAPEGGRTYEQYF. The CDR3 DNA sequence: TGCAGTGCTCCGGAGGGCGGGAGGACCTACGAGCAGTACTTC.

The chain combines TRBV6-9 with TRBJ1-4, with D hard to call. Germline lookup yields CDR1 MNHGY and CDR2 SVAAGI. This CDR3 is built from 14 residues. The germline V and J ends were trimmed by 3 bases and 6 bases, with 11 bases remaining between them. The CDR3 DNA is TGTGCCAGCAGTTACAGAGGTATGGATGAAAAACTGTTTTTT. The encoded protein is CASSYRGMDEKLFF.

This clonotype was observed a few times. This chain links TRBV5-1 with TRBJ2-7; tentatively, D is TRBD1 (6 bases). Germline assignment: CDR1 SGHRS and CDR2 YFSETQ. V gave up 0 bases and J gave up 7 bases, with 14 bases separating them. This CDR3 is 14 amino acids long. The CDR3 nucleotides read TGCGCCAGCAGCTTGGAGGCAGGGGAGTATGAGCAGTACTTC. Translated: CASSLEAGEYEQYF.

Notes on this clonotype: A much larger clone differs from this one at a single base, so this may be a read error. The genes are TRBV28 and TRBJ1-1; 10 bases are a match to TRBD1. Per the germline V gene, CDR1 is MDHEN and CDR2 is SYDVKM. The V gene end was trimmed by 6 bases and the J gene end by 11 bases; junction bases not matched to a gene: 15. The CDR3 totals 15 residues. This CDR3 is CASRRIHGQGGMAFF. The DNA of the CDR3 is TGTGCCAGCAGACGTATCCATGGACAGGGGGGTATGGCTTTCTTT.

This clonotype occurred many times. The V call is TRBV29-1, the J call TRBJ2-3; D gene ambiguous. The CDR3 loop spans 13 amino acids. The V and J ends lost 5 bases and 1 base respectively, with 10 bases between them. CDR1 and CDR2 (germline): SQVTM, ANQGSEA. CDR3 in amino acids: CSVQADGTDTQYF. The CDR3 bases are TGCAGCGTTCAAGCTGACGGCACAGATACGCAGTATTTT.

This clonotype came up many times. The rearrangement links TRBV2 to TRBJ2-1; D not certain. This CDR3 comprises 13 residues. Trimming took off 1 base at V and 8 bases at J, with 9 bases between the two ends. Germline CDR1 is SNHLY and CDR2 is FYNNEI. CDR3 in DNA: TGTGCCAGCAGTGAAGTCTTACGGGATGAGCAGTTCTTC. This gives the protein CASSEVLRDEQFF.

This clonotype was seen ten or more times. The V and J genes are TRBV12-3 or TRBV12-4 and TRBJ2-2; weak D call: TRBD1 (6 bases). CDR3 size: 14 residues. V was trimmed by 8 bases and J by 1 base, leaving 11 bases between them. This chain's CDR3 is CASPRGMNTGELFF. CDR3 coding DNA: TGTGCCAGCCCAAGGGGGATGAACACCGGGGAGCTGTTTTTT.

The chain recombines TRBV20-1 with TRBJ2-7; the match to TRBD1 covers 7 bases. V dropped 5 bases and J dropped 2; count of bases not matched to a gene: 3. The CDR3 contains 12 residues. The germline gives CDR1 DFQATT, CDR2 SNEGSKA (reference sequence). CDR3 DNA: TGCAGTGCTTTTGGACAGGCCTACGAGCAGTACTTC. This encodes CSAFGQAYEQYF.

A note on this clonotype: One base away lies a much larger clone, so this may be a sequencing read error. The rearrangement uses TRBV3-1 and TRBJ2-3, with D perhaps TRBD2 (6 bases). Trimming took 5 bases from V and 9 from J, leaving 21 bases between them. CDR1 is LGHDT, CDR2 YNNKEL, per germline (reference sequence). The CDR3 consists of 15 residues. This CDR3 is CASSSGVEGRQTQYF. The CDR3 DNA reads TGTGCCAGCAGCTCCGGGGTGGAGGGGAGACAGACGCAGTATTTT.

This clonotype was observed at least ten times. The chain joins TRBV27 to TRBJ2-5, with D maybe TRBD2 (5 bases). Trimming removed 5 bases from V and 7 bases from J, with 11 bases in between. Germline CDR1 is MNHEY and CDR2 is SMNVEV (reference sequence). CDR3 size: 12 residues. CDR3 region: CASSPIEGTQYF. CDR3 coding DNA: TGTGCCAGCAGTCCGATTGAGGGGACCCAGTACTTC.

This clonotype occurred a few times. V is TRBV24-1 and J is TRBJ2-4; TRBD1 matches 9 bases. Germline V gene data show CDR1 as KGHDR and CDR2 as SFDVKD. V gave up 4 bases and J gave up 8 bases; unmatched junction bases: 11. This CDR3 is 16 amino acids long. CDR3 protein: CATSDSGTGNLDIQYF. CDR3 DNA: TGTGCCACCAGTGACTCTGGGACAGGGAACTTGGACATTCAGTACTTC.

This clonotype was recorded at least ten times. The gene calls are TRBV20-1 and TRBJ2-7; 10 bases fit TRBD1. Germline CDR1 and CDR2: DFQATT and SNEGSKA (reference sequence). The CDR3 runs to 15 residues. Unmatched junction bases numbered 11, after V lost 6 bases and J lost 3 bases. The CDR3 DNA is TGCAGTGCCCCCTCGGGCGGGACAGGGGTCTACGAGCAGTACTTC. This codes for CSAPSGGTGVYEQYF.

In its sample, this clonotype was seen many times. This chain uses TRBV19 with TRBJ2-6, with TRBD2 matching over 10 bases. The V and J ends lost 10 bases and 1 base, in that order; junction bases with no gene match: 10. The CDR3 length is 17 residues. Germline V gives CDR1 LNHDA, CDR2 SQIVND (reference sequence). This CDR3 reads CATSIAGGVSGANVLTF. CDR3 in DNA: TGTGCCACCTCGATAGCGGGAGGCGTTTCTGGGGCCAACGTCCTGACTTTC.

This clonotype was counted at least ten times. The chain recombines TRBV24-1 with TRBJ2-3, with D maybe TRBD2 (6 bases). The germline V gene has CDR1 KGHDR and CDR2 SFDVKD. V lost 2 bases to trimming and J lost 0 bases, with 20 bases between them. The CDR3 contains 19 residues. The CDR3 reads CATSDWGSGLNPSTDTQYF. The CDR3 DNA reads TGTGCCACCAGTGATTGGGGCTCGGGACTTAACCCTAGCACAGATACGCAGTATTTT.

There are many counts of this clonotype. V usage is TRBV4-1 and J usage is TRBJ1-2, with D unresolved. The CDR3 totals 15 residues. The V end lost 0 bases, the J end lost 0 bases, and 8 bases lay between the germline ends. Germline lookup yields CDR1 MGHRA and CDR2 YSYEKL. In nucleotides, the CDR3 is TGCGCCAGCAGCCAAGAAGGCGTACCTAACTATGGCTACACCTTC. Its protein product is CASSQEGVPNYGYTF.

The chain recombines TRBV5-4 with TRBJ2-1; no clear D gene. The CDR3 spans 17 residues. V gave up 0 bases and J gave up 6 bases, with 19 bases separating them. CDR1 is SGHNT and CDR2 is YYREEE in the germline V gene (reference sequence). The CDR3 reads CASSLDKDVRASNEQFF. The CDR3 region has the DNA TGTGCCAGCAGCTTGGATAAAGACGTCCGAGCCAGCAATGAGCAGTTCTTC.

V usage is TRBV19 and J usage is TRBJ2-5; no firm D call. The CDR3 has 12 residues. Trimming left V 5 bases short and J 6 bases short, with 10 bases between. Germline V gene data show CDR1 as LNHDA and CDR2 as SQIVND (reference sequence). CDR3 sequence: CASSPTSKTQYF. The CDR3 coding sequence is TGTGCCAGTAGTCCGACGTCTAAGACCCAGTACTTC.

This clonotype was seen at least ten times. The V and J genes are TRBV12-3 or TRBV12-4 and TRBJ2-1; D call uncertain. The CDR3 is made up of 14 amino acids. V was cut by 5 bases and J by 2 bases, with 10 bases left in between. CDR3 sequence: CASSGPTPYNEQFF. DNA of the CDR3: TGTGCCAGCAGTGGACCGACCCCCTACAATGAGCAGTTCTTC.